This paragraph covers one TCR beta chain sequence. The sample originates from a study of STAT5B mutations in CD4+ large granular lymphocyte leukemia. Produced via immunoSEQ multiplex PCR; TCRdb's table is partial and in-frame only. The data hold some 21,000 clones, with 60% to 80% observed a single time. Trimming pared 4 bases from V and 0 bases from J, leaving 22 bases between. The germline V gene encodes CDR1 MDHEN and CDR2 SYDVKM. This CDR3 has 18 amino acids. Sequencing used CD4+ T cells from blood buffy coats. The chain joins TRBV28 to TRBJ2-7; D not resolved. The clonotype was recovered from a human donor in good health. Here the CDR3 reads CASSSADFGGPSSYEQYF. DNA for the CDR3: TGTGCCAGCAGTTCGGCCGACTTTGGCGGTCCCAGCTCCTACGAGCAGTACTTC.